The rows below give T cell receptor beta chains drawn from one sample of a study of blood T cell repertoires in COVID-19. Measured with immunoSEQ multiplex PCR; TCRdb has only the in-frame clones, and not every one. The top ten clones hold about 2.9% of a sample with about 240,000 clones, about 86% of them seen once. The source material was peripheral blood. The receptors shown here come from a young woman who had recovered from COVID-19. Each CDR3 is given with its conserved first and last residue. D genes are given only for firm matches. A row's size may be missing; if present it is once, few, many or a size class.

j_call | d_call | clone_size | cdr3_length | v_call | cdr3_nt | cdr3_aa
TRBJ2-3 | TRBD1 | NA | 17 | TRBV7-9 | TGTGCCAGCAGCTTCGGGACAGGGCTCCCTAGCACAGATACGCAGTATTTT | CASSFGTGLPSTDTQYF
TRBJ1-4 | NA | NA | 13 | TRBV12-3/TRBV12-4 | TGTGCCAGCAGTAGTCCCGGGACAAGTGAACTGTTTTTT | CASSSPGTSELFF
TRBJ1-1 | NA | NA | 16 | TRBV6-5 | TGTGCCAGCAGTTACGACCGCTCTACAGGTGAGGCTGAAGCTTTCTTT | CASSYDRSTGEAEAFF
TRBJ2-5 | NA | NA | 14 | TRBV6-5 | TGTGCCAGCAGTTACGCCAGGATCCAAGAGACCCAGTACTTC | CASSYARIQETQYF
TRBJ2-7 | TRBD2 | NA | 18 | TRBV6-2/TRBV6-3 | TGTGCCAGCAGTTACTCCCGACTAGCGGGGGGATCCGCGGTCGAGCAGTACTTC | CASSYSRLAGGSAVEQYF
TRBJ1-4 | NA | NA | 13 | TRBV20-1 | TGCAGTGCTAGTGAGAGGGCGAATGAAAAACTGTTTTTT | CSASERANEKLFF
TRBJ2-7 | NA | NA | 13 | TRBV6-2/TRBV6-3 | TGTGCCAGCAGTTACGGACACTCGTACGAGCAGTACTTC | CASSYGHSYEQYF
TRBJ1-3 | NA | NA | 17 | TRBV30 | TGTGCCTGGAGTGTACCCCACCACATTGCCTCTGGAAACACCATATATTTT | CAWSVPHHIASGNTIYF
TRBJ2-5 | NA | NA | 12 | TRBV18 | TGTGCCAGCTGTAAGGGGGAAGAGACCCAGTACTTC | CASCKGEETQYF
TRBJ2-5 | NA | NA | 15 | TRBV5-1 | TGCGCCAGCAGCTTGGGGCAGGGGCCAGTGGAGACCCAGTACTTC | CASSLGQGPVETQYF
TRBJ1-3 | TRBD1 | NA | 16 | TRBV4-1 | TGCGCCAGCAGCCAAGTGGCGGGACAGGGTTTTTTCCCCATATATTTT | CASSQVAGQGFFPIYF
TRBJ2-1 | NA | NA | 16 | TRBV5-1 | TGCGCCAGCAGCTTTGCCAGCGCGAGCTCCTACAATGAGCAGTTCTTC | CASSFASASSYNEQFF
TRBJ2-1 | TRBD2 | NA | 15 | TRBV5-6 | TGTGCCAGCAGCCTAGATACTAGCGGCTACAATGAGCAGTTCTTC | CASSLDTSGYNEQFF
TRBJ1-3 | NA | NA | 15 | TRBV19 | TGTGCCAGTAGTATAACTGAACAAGCGGGAAACACCATATATTTT | CASSITEQAGNTIYF
TRBJ2-7 | TRBD1 | once | 16 | TRBV18 | TGTGCCAGCTCACCAGTGGGGGACAGGGGTGGCTACGAGCAGTACTTC | CASSPVGDRGGYEQYF
TRBJ2-5 | TRBD2 | NA | 15 | TRBV4-1 | TGCGCCAGCAGCCGAGGGACTAGCGGGGGTGAGACCCAGTACTTC | CASSRGTSGGETQYF
TRBJ2-2 | NA | NA | 16 | TRBV5-4 | TGTGCCAGCAGTCATCCTTCCTCTACGAGTGCCGGGGAGCTGTTTTTT | CASSHPSSTSAGELFF
TRBJ2-5 | NA | NA | 15 | TRBV6-6 | TGTGCCAGCAGTTACAATTGGGGACTGCAAGAGACCCAGTACTTC | CASSYNWGLQETQYF
TRBJ2-7 | NA | once | 14 | TRBV19 | TGTGCCAGTATGGCCCCAGGGGAAACCTACGAGCAGTACTTC | CASMAPGETYEQYF
TRBJ2-6 | TRBD1 | NA | 16 | TRBV4-3 | TGCGCCAGCAGCCCCGGACAGGGTAGCGGGGCCAACGTCCTGACTTTC | CASSPGQGSGANVLTF
TRBJ2-3 | NA | NA | 16 | TRBV4-2 | TGTGCCAGCAGCCAAGATTACGCGGGAAGCACAGATACGCAGTATTTT | CASSQDYAGSTDTQYF
TRBJ2-1 | NA | NA | 16 | TRBV7-2 | NA | CASSFGSGSRYNEQFF
TRBJ2-1 | NA | NA | 16 | TRBV6-1 | TGTGCCAGCAGTGAATTTGCTAGCCTATCCTACAATGAGCAGTTCTTC | CASSEFASLSYNEQFF
TRBJ2-1 | TRBD2 | NA | 15 | TRBV19 | TGTGCCAGTACCCCTCTAGCGGGGGGGACCAATGAGCAGTTCTTC | CASTPLAGGTNEQFF
TRBJ1-5 | NA | NA | 15 | TRBV7-9 | TGTGCCAGCAGTATCTCAGGGGTCGGCGATCAGCCCCAGCATTTT | CASSISGVGDQPQHF
TRBJ2-5 | NA | NA | 12 | TRBV7-2 | TGTGCCAGCAGCTCAGGTGGGGAGACCCAGTACTTC | CASSSGGETQYF
TRBJ2-1 | NA | NA | 15 | TRBV5-1 | TGCGCCAGCAGCCCGGACAGACCCAACTACAATGAGCAGTTCTTC | CASSPDRPNYNEQFF
TRBJ2-3 | NA | NA | 17 | TRBV28 | TGTGCCAGCAGTTCCGCCACCATGAGGCTGGGCACAGATACGCAGTATTTT | CASSSATMRLGTDTQYF
TRBJ1-5 | NA | NA | 13 | TRBV6-2/TRBV6-3 | TGTGCCAGCAGTTACTCGGCCAATCAGCCCCAGCATTTT | CASSYSANQPQHF
TRBJ2-1 | TRBD2 | NA | 14 | TRBV4-1 | TGCGCCAGCAGCCAACCACTAGCGGGGGGGAAGCAGTTCTTC | CASSQPLAGGKQFF
TRBJ1-1 | TRBD1 | NA | 13 | TRBV6-5 | TGTGCCAGTCCGGACAGGGTGAACACTGAAGCTTTCTTT | CASPDRVNTEAFF
TRBJ2-4 | NA | NA | 14 | TRBV7-8 | TGTGCCAGCAGCTCCACAATAGCCAAAAACATTCAGTACTTC | CASSSTIAKNIQYF
TRBJ2-3 | NA | NA | 15 | TRBV3-1/TRBV3-2 | TGTGCCAGCAGCCAAGAATCCCGGGGATTGGATACGCAGTATTTT | CASSQESRGLDTQYF
TRBJ2-3 | NA | NA | 13 | TRBV29-1 | TGCAGCGTTGTCCTTTCTAGCACAGATACGCAGTATTTT | CSVVLSSTDTQYF
TRBJ2-1 | TRBD2 | NA | 14 | TRBV6-5 | TGTGCCAGCAGATGGGCTAGCGGAGACAATGAGCAGTTCTTC | CASRWASGDNEQFF